The subject of this entry is one T cell receptor beta chain. TCRdb's copy holds only in-frame clones and misses some; the assay was immunoSEQ multiplex PCR. The sample lists about 14,000 clones, 83% occurring once. The CDR3 runs 14 residues. Germline V gene lookup returns CDR1 SNHLY and CDR2 FYNNEI. The germline V and J ends were trimmed by 5 bases and 0 bases, with 10 bases remaining between them. This sample was taken from a study of blood T cell repertoires in COVID-19. Sequences were obtained from peripheral blood. The sequence came from a woman aged 55-69 years with acute or convalescent COVID-19. The chain couples TRBV2 to TRBJ1-1; D gene unclear. CDR3 coding DNA: TGTGCCAGCAGTTCTGTTATCCTGAACACTGAAGCTTTCTTT. Translation gives CASSSVILNTEAFF.